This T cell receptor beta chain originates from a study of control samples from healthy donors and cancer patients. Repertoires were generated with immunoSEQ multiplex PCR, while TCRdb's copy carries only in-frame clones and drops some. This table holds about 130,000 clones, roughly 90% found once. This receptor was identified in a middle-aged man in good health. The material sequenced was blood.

CDR3 protein: CASSYHIIGGTGELFF. The CDR3 DNA follows: TGTGCCAGCAGTTACCATATCATCGGGGGCACCGGGGAGCTGTTTTTT. The chain has TRBV6-5 and TRBJ2-2; weak D call: TRBD2 (6 bases). Trimming removed 2 bases from V and 4 bases from J, with 14 bases in between. This CDR3 has 16 residues. CDR1 MNHEY and CDR2 SVGAGI come from the germline V gene.